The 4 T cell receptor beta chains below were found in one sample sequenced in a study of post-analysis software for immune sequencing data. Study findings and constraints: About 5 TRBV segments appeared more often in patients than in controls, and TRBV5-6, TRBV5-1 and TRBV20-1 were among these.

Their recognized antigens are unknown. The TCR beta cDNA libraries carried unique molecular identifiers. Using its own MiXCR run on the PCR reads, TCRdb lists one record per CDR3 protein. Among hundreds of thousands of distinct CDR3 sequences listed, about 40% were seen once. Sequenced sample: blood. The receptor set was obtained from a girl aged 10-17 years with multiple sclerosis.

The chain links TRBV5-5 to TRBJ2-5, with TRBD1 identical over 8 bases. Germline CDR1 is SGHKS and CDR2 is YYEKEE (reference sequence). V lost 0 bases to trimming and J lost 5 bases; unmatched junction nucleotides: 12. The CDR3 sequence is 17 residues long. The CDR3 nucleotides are TGTGCCAGCAGCTTGGTTGGCGGGACAGGCAAGCGGGAGACCCAGTACTTC. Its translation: CASSLVGGTGKRETQYF. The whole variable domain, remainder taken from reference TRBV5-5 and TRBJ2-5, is DAGVTQSPTHLIKTRGQQVTLRCSPISGHKSVSWYQQVLGQGPQFIFQYYEKEERGRGNFPDRFSARQFPNYSSELNVNALLLGDSALYLCASSLVGGTGKRETQYFGPGTRLLVL.

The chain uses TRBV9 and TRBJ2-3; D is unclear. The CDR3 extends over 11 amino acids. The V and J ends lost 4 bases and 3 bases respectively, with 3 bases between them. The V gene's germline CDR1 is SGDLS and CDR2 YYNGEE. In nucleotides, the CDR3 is TGTGCCAGCAGCATTACAGATACGCAGTATTTT. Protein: CASSITDTQYF. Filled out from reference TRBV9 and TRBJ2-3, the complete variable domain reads DSGVTQTPKHLITATGQRVTLRCSPRSGDLSVYWYQQSLDQGLQFLIQYYNGEERAKGNILERFSAQQFPDLHSELNLSSLELGDSALYFCASSITDTQYFGPGTRLTVL.

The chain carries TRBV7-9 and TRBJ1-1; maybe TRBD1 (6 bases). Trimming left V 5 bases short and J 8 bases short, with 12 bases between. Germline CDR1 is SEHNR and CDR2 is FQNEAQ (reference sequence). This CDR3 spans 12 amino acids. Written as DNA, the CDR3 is TGTGCCAGCAGCAGGACAGCCGCGGAAGCTTTCTTT. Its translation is CASSRTAAEAFF.

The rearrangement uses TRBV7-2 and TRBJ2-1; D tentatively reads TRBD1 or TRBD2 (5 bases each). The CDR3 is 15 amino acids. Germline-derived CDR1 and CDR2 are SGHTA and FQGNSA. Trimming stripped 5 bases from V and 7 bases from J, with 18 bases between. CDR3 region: CASSNEGRGGNEQFF. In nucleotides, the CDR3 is TGTGCCAGCAGCAATGAGGGAAGGGGTGGGAATGAGCAGTTCTTC. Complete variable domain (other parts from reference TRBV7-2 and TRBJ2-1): GAGVSQSPSNKVTEKGKDVELRCDPISGHTALYWYRQSLGQGLEFLIYFQGNSAPDKSGLPSDRFSAERTGGSVSTLTIQRTQQEDSAVYLCASSNEGRGGNEQFFGPGTRLTVL.